Presented here are 26 T cell receptor beta chains from one specimen sequenced in a study of T cell clonality in common variable immunodeficiency. Whole-study findings and limits: Fewer deletions and N-nucleotide insertions were reportedly seen in common variable immunodeficiency TCR beta sequences.

Antigens for these TCRs are unknown. Generated by immunoSEQ multiplex PCR, the TCRdb table keeps only in-frame clones and is missing some. The sample was found to contain about 26,000 clones, and every one recurs. Sequencing input: peripheral blood mononuclear cells. Receptor source: a human donor with common variable immunodeficiency.

As for this clone: The CDR3 extends 3 residues past the end of the read, so its final part is completed from the germline J gene. The chain combines TRBV2 with TRBJ1-5; 9 bases align to TRBD1. There are 15 residues in the CDR3. The germline V gene has CDR1 SNHLY and CDR2 FYNNEI. With 6 bases clipped from V and 5 bases from J, the junction kept 8 bases outside the gene matches. Partial CDR3 DNA: TGTGCCAGCAGGAAGGGACAGGGAGGGGATCAGCCC. Translating gives CASRKGQGGDQP. The entire CDR3 protein reads CASRKGQGGDQPQHF.

Comment on this clone: The read terminates 3 residues ahead of where the CDR3 ends, so the germline J gene completes it. V gene TRBV5-4 combines with J gene TRBJ2-5; 7 nucleotides line up with TRBD2. This CDR3 contains 13 residues. V shed 4 bases and J 5 bases; nucleotides not matched to a gene: 5. Germline V CDR1 and CDR2: SGHNT, YYREEE (reference sequence). The CDR3 bases that were read are TGTGCCAGCAGCCCGACTAGCTGGGAGACC. Translated, it gives CASSPTSWET. The full CDR3 sequence reads CASSPTSWETQYF.

This clone occurred many times. The missing CDR3 end, 3 residues past where the read stops, is filled in from the germline J gene. V and J are TRBV18 and TRBJ2-3; D uncertain. Trimming shortened V by 1 base and J by 6 bases, and 8 bases separated the two germline ends. Per germline, CDR1 KGHSH and CDR2 LQKENI. This CDR3 is built from 13 residues. The part of the CDR3 DNA that was read is TGTGCCAGCTCACCACAAAGTGGCGATACG. As protein: CASSPQSGDT. The entire CDR3 is CASSPQSGDTQYF.

This clone has ten or more counts. The CDR3 is cut off 3 residues early in the read; its end comes from the germline J gene. The chain employs TRBV11-2 and TRBJ2-7; the D gene is possibly TRBD1 (6 bases). CDR1 and CDR2 (germline): SGHAT, FQNNGV. The CDR3 length is 14 residues. The V end was cut by 5 bases, the J end by 3 bases, with 14 bases between. CDR3: CASSRLDRSYEQYF. The covered CDR3 bases are TGTGCCAGCAGCCGCCTGGACAGAAGCTACGAG.

This clone was counted only a few times. From the germline J gene comes the end of the CDR3, since the read stops 3 residues before it. This rearrangement joins TRBV30 to TRBJ1-5; D may be TRBD1 (5 bases). Germline CDR1 GTSNPN, CDR2 SVGIG (reference sequence). This CDR3 has 13 amino acids. V lost 8 bases to trimming and J lost 0 bases, with 11 bases between them. The CDR3 sequence is CALRQLSNQPQHF. The CDR3 DNA, read in part, is TGTGCCCTGAGACAGCTTAGCAATCAGCCC.

The table lists this clone with a few counts. The read gets to within 3 residues of the CDR3 end, and the germline J gene fills in the rest. The chain carries TRBV20-1 and TRBJ1-2; 7 bases match TRBD1. Germline V gives CDR1 DFQATT, CDR2 SNEGSKA (reference sequence). The ends lost 8 bases at V and 2 bases at J; junction bases unmatched: 14. The CDR3 is made up of 15 amino acids. The part of the CDR3 DNA that was read is TGCAGTCCCACCCCGGACAGGCCAACAAACTATGGC. Amino acid sequence: CSPTPDRPTNYG. The entire CDR3 sequence reads CSPTPDRPTNYGYTF.

Details on this clone: The CDR3 goes on 3 residues after the read ends, and that part is filled in from the germline J gene. The chain carries TRBV7-8 and TRBJ2-5, with a possible D match to TRBD1 (5 bases). Germline-derived CDR1 and CDR2 are SGHVS and FQNEAQ. The CDR3 extends over 15 amino acids. Trimming shortened V by 6 bases and J by 2 bases, and 16 bases separated the two germline ends. The CDR3 sequence: CASRRSGQRQETQYF. The sequenced part of the CDR3 DNA is TGTGCCAGCAGAAGAAGTGGACAACGACAAGAGACC.

There are a few counts of this clone. The CDR3 end is not reached by the read, which stops 3 residues before it; the germline J gene fills it in. The chain is built from TRBV30 and TRBJ1-5; D call uncertain. Germline CDR1 and CDR2: GTSNPN and SVGIG (reference sequence). The CDR3 loop spans 13 amino acids. V was trimmed by 2 bases and J by 1 base, leaving 6 bases between them. The CDR3 region is CAWSRVSNQPQHF. The part of the CDR3 DNA that was read is TGTGCCTGGAGTCGGGTGAGCAATCAGCCC.

Turning to this clone: The CDR3 extends 3 residues past the end of the read, so its final part is completed from the germline J gene. J is TRBJ2-1 and V is TRBV13, with TRBD2 identical over 11 bases. V lost 0 bases and J lost 4; bases outside the gene matches: 5. The CDR3 is 17 residues long. Germline values: CDR1 PRHDT, CDR2 FYEKMQ (reference sequence). The CDR3 sequence is CASSLGPSGRRYNEQFF. CDR3 DNA, as far as it was read: TGTGCCAGCAGCTTAGGGCCTAGCGGGAGGCGTTACAATGAG.

This clone was seen only a few times. The read is 3 residues too short to cover the CDR3 end, so that end is filled in from the germline J gene. V is TRBV2 and J is TRBJ2-1; 8 bases map to TRBD2. Germline assignment: CDR1 SNHLY and CDR2 FYNNEI. V lost 5 bases and J lost 6; bases outside the gene matches: 9. The CDR3 runs 15 residues. CDR3 amino acids: CASSRSGRSGNEQFF. CDR3 DNA (partial): TGTGCCAGCAGTCGAAGCGGGAGATCCGGCAATGAG.

The table lists this clone with a few counts. The read falls 3 residues short of the CDR3 end, and the missing part is taken from the germline J gene. This chain links TRBV6-2 or TRBV6-3 with TRBJ1-6; 10 nucleotides line up with TRBD1. Germline V gene sequence: CDR1 MNHEY, CDR2 SVGEGT. Trimming at V came to 2 bases and at J to 11 bases, leaving 6 bases not matched to a gene. This CDR3 is built from 15 residues. Partial CDR3 DNA: TGTGCCAGCAGTTACGGGACAGGGGTTAAGGCACCC. Encoded protein: CASSYGTGVKAP. The CDR3 as a whole reads CASSYGTGVKAPLHF.

In the case of this clone: The read stops 3 residues short of the end of the CDR3; the missing end is completed from the germline J gene. The chain uses TRBV19 and TRBJ1-2; maybe TRBD1 (6 bases). Germline CDR1 is LNHDA and CDR2 is SQIVND (reference sequence). CDR3 length: 15 residues. The chain's CDR3 is CASSIGLQGYRGYTF. The CDR3 DNA, read in part, is TGTGCCAGTAGTATAGGCCTCCAGGGGTATCGCGGC.

Points on this clone: With the read ending 3 residues before the CDR3 end, the germline J gene is used to fill in that end. The chain links TRBV7-8 to TRBJ1-6, with D tentatively TRBD1 (6 bases). The germline V gene has CDR1 SGHVS and CDR2 FQNEAQ. Trimming removed 5 bases from V and 6 bases from J, with 14 bases in between. The CDR3 spans 15 residues. CDR3 bases read: TGTGCCAGCAGCCCCCTGGACAGCCCTAATTCACCC. Translating gives CASSPLDSPNSP. The whole CDR3 protein reads CASSPLDSPNSPLHF.

About this clone: Read coverage stops 3 residues before the CDR3 terminus; the germline J gene supplies the remainder. The chain uses TRBV20-1 and TRBJ2-1; D may be TRBD2 (6 bases). The CDR3 length is 14 residues. Looked up from germline, CDR1 is DFQATT and CDR2 is SNEGSKA (reference sequence). The V and J ends lost 3 bases and 3 bases respectively, with 12 bases between them. The CDR3 region is CSARGSGDYNEQFF. The DNA read from the CDR3 is TGCAGTGCTAGGGGTAGCGGAGACTACAATGAG.

About this clone: The read stops 3 residues short of the end of the CDR3; the missing end is completed from the germline J gene. The genes are TRBV2 and TRBJ2-1; 9 positions match TRBD1. With 3 bases clipped from V and 1 base from J, the junction kept 1 base outside the gene matches. The germline gives CDR1 SNHLY, CDR2 FYNNEI. CDR3 length equals 15 residues. CDR3 amino acids: CASSEDRGSYNEQFF. The CDR3 DNA, read in part, is TGTGCCAGCAGTGAGGACAGGGGATCCTACAATGAG.

This clone has ten or more counts. Read coverage stops 3 residues before the CDR3 terminus; the germline J gene supplies the remainder. The rearrangement uses TRBV4-1 and TRBJ2-3; 7 bases fit TRBD2. This CDR3 is 16 amino acids long. With 2 bases clipped from V and 0 bases from J, the junction kept 5 bases outside the gene matches. Looked up from germline, CDR1 is MGHRA and CDR2 is YSYEKL. CDR3 DNA, as far as it was read: TGCGCCAGCAGCCAAATACTAGCGCTTAGCACAGATACG. It yields the protein CASSQILALSTDT. The whole CDR3 sequence is CASSQILALSTDTQYF.

This clone was counted at least ten times. The read comes to an end 3 residues before the CDR3 does, leaving the germline J gene to fill in the end. V and J are TRBV7-9 and TRBJ1-5, with TRBD1 identical over 7 bases. The CDR3 is 14 residues long. V lost 0 bases to trimming and J lost 7 bases; unmatched junction nucleotides: 3. Germline lookup yields CDR1 SEHNR and CDR2 FQNEAQ (reference sequence). CDR3 DNA, as far as it was read: TGTGCCAGCAGCTTAGCTGACAGGGCCCAGCCC. It is translated as CASSLADRAQP. Given in full, the CDR3 is CASSLADRAQPQHF.

For this clone: The read ends 3 residues before the CDR3 terminus; that terminus is restored from the germline J gene. The chain recombines TRBV7-9 with TRBJ1-1; tentatively, D is TRBD1 (5 bases). CDR1 is SEHNR and CDR2 is FQNEAQ in the germline V gene (reference sequence). The CDR3 spans 13 residues. This CDR3 is CASSLFQGLEAFF. The covered CDR3 bases are TGTGCCAGCAGCTTATTCCAGGGATTAGAA.

This clone was seen only a few times. The read terminates 3 residues before the CDR3 end, so the remaining end is supplied by the germline J gene. The chain recombines TRBV2 with TRBJ1-1, with D perhaps TRBD1 (6 bases). With 7 bases removed from V and 4 bases from J, the gap between germline ends came to 19 bases. Germline assignment: CDR1 SNHLY and CDR2 FYNNEI. This CDR3 spans 15 amino acids. CDR3 DNA, as far as it was read: TGTGCCAGCACCGAATGGACAGCCGCCGTCACTGAA. Protein product: CASTEWTAAVTE. The CDR3 as a whole reads CASTEWTAAVTEAFF.

This clone was counted between two and nine times. The CDR3 goes on 3 residues after the read ends, and that part is filled in from the germline J gene. The chain employs TRBV5-5 and TRBJ2-7; TRBD1 matches 10 bases. Germline lookup yields CDR1 SGHKS and CDR2 YYEKEE (reference sequence). The trim removed 3 bases at V and 5 bases at J, leaving 8 bases unmatched. The CDR3 runs to 15 residues. Incomplete CDR3 DNA: TGTGCCAGCAGCTCTTTACCGGGACAGGGGAACGAG. Protein: CASSSLPGQGNE. The CDR3 as a whole reads CASSSLPGQGNEQYF.

This clone was observed a few times. The sequenced fragment ends 3 residues before the CDR3 boundary, so the rest is inferred from the germline J gene. The chain carries TRBV18 and TRBJ1-5, with 8 positions matching TRBD1. V was pared by 3 bases and J by 4 bases, with 8 bases of the junction left unmatched. This CDR3 spans 16 amino acids. The germline V gene encodes CDR1 KGHSH and CDR2 LQKENI. Incomplete CDR3 DNA: TGTGCCAGCTCACCCCGGAACAGGGGGGGAAATCAGCCC. Protein sequence: CASSPRNRGGNQP. The whole CDR3 protein reads CASSPRNRGGNQPQHF.

In its sample, this clone was seen many times. The read stops 3 residues short of the end of the CDR3; the missing end is completed from the germline J gene. The chain has TRBV5-1 and TRBJ1-2; D may be TRBD1 (5 bases). The CDR3 is 16 amino acids. V was cut by 4 bases and J by 2 bases, with 18 bases left in between. CDR1 and CDR2 from the germline V gene are SGHRS and YFSETQ. The CDR3 bases that were read are TGCGCCAGCAGCCACTCAGCCGCAGGGTTCAACTATGGC. Residues: CASSHSAAGFNYG. The CDR3 as a whole reads CASSHSAAGFNYGYTF.

Of note for this clone: The junction does not match germline at one end; this may be a read error. The read is 3 residues too short to cover the CDR3 end, so that end is filled in from the germline J gene. The rearrangement uses TRBV18 and TRBJ2-7, with TRBD1 as a possible D gene (6 bases). Germline V gene lookup returns CDR1 KGHSH and CDR2 LQKENI. The CDR3 totals 14 residues. The CDR3 bases that were read are TGTGCCAGCTCACCACGGGACACCTCCAACGAG. It yields the protein CASSPRDTSNE. In full, the CDR3 is CASSPRDTSNEQYF.

This clone was observed many times. The read finishes 3 residues shy of the CDR3 end, and the germline J gene is used to complete it. V is TRBV30 and J is TRBJ1-4; no firm D call. Trimming took 2 bases from V and 8 from J, leaving 12 bases between them. The CDR3 runs 13 residues. Germline CDR1 GTSNPN, CDR2 SVGIG (reference sequence). CDR3 protein: CAWSRSLGEKLFF. The CDR3 bases that were read are TGTGCCTGGAGTCGGTCTCTCGGGGAAAAA.

There are many counts of this clone. The read falls 3 residues short of the CDR3 end, and the missing part is taken from the germline J gene. This chain uses TRBV27 with TRBJ2-1; D is ambiguous. With 3 bases removed from V and 9 bases from J, the gap between germline ends came to 6 bases. From germline, CDR1 is MNHEY and CDR2 SMNVEV (reference sequence). The CDR3 runs 11 residues. The DNA read from the CDR3 is TGTGCCAGCAGTTTGCGGTTTGAG. Protein sequence: CASSLRFE. The entire CDR3 sequence reads CASSLRFEQFF.

As for this clone: The read halts 3 residues ahead of the CDR3 end, with the missing end drawn from the germline J gene. The chain uses TRBV10-1 and TRBJ2-1, with 11 bases matching TRBD2. CDR1 WNHNN and CDR2 SYGVQD come from the germline V gene (reference sequence). The J segment lost 5 bases and the V segment lost 3 bases, leaving 0 bases of the junction unmatched. CDR3 length: 14 amino acids. CDR3 DNA, as far as it was read: TGCGCCAGCAGTGATAGCGGGAGGGACAATGAG. Translated, it gives CASSDSGRDNE. The whole CDR3 sequence reads CASSDSGRDNEQFF.